The rows below give T cell receptor beta chains drawn from one sample of a study of Ad26.COV2.S vaccination and SARS-CoV-2 variants. Generated by immunoSEQ multiplex PCR, the TCRdb table keeps only in-frame clones and is missing some. Among 300,000 to 350,000 clones, roughly 89% were seen once, and the ten largest hold 5%. The material sequenced was peripheral blood, taken in a trial of Ad26.COV2.S vaccine versus placebo. All receptors derive from a person between 18 and 65 years old who received the Ad26.COV2.S COVID-19 vaccine or a placebo. CDR3s include the opening cysteine and the closing phenylalanine or tryptophan. The D gene is left open where the match is weak. Clone size is stated in some rows and not others, as once, few, many or a class when expanded.

clone size	V gene	J gene	D gene	CDR3 DNA	CDR3 protein
.	TRBV5-6	TRBJ1-1	.	TGTGCCAGCAGCTTCCAGTTGAACACTGAAGCTTTCTTT	CASSFQLNTEAFF
few	TRBV29-1	TRBJ1-4	.	TGCAGCGTTGAAGCGGGGGTTAGAGAAAAACTGTTTTTT	CSVEAGVREKLFF
.	TRBV6-2/TRBV6-3	TRBJ2-6	.	TGTGCCAGCAGTGACCCCGGGGCGAGCTCTGGGGCCAACGTCCTGACTTTC	CASSDPGASSGANVLTF
.	TRBV7-2	TRBJ2-3	TRBD2	TGTGCCAGCAGTCATCCGACGGGGGGTGGCACAGATACGCAGTATTTT	CASSHPTGGGTDTQYF
once	TRBV2	TRBJ1-5	TRBD1	TGTGCCAGCAGTGAACCTCGGGGACAGGGAAGTATCAATCAGCCCCAGCATTTT	CASSEPRGQGSINQPQHF
.	TRBV5-6	TRBJ2-7	.	TGTGCCAGCAGCTCGGACACAGGGAACCCCCTCGCCGAGCAGTACTTC	CASSSDTGNPLAEQYF
once	TRBV28	TRBJ1-5	.	TGTGCCAGCGGCCCGAATGATCAGCCCCAGCATTTT	CASGPNDQPQHF
.	TRBV28	TRBJ2-7	.	TGTGCCAGCAGTTTGATTTTGTACGAGCAGTACTTC	CASSLILYEQYF
.	TRBV13	TRBJ2-7	.	TGTGCCAGCAGCTTAGGAAACTCCGCGGCGGGACTCTACGAGCAGTACTTC	CASSLGNSAAGLYEQYF
.	TRBV5-1	TRBJ2-7	TRBD1	TGCGCCAGCAGCTCAGCCGGGACAGGGCCCTACGAGCAGTACTTC	CASSSAGTGPYEQYF
.	TRBV14	TRBJ1-6	TRBD1	TGTGCCAGCTCGACAGGGTACAATTCACCCCTCCACTTT	CASSTGYNSPLHF
.	TRBV9	TRBJ1-2	.	TGTGCCAGCAGCACATTCACAGGGCTTTATGGCTACACCTTC	CASSTFTGLYGYTF
.	TRBV18	TRBJ2-7	.	TGTGCCAGCTCACCGAGCTCCTACGAGCAGTACTTC	CASSPSSYEQYF
few	TRBV19	TRBJ1-5	TRBD1	TGTGCCAGTCGACTAACGACAGGGAATCAGCCCCAGCATTTT	CASRLTTGNQPQHF
.	TRBV27	TRBJ2-5	.	TGTGCCAGCAGTTCGACCACGGGAGAAGAGACCCAGTACTTC	CASSSTTGEETQYF
.	TRBV2	TRBJ1-1	.	TGTGCCAGCAGGGGGCACGGCGCTTTCTTT	CASRGHGAFF
.	TRBV6-5	TRBJ2-7	.	TGTGCCAGCAGCTACGGATTTGCAGAGGGGTACGAGCAGTACTTC	CASSYGFAEGYEQYF
.	TRBV9	TRBJ2-1	TRBD2	TGTGCCAGCAGCACGGACGCGACTAGCGGGGGGATCAATGAGCAGTTCTTC	CASSTDATSGGINEQFF
.	TRBV13	TRBJ2-1	.	TGTGCCAGCAGCTTACAGGGGAGGAGGGCGTACAATGAGCAGTTCTTC	CASSLQGRRAYNEQFF
.	TRBV6-5	TRBJ1-1	TRBD1	TGTGCCAGCGGAAGACAGGGGACCACTGAAGCTTTCTTT	CASGRQGTTEAFF
.	TRBV7-9	TRBJ2-1	.	TGTGCCAGCAGCTACAACGCGGGTTTCTCGGAGGATGAGCAGTTCTTC	CASSYNAGFSEDEQFF
.	TRBV6-6	TRBJ2-7	TRBD2	TGTGCCAGCAGTGCCCGCCGCGCGGGAGGGCCGTACGAGCAGTACTTC	CASSARRAGGPYEQYF
.	TRBV28	TRBJ1-1	.	TGTGCCAGCATAGGTGGGGCCCACACTGAAGCTTTCTTT	CASIGGAHTEAFF
.	TRBV19	TRBJ2-3	.	TGTGCCAGTAGTAGTGGGGAATACGTAGATACGCAGTATTTT	CASSSGEYVDTQYF
few	TRBV13	TRBJ2-7	TRBD1	TGTGCCAGCAGCCTCGGGACAGGGCTTTCCTACGAGCAGTACTTC	CASSLGTGLSYEQYF
few	TRBV6-5	TRBJ1-2	TRBD1	TGTGCCAGCAGTTCCAGGACAGGGTATGGCTACACCTTC	CASSSRTGYGYTF
few	TRBV5-3	TRBJ1-2	.	TGTGCCAGAAGTTTTGACAGGAATGGCTACACCTTC	CARSFDRNGYTF
.	TRBV6-5	TRBJ1-1	.	TGTGCCAGCAGTCGAACTCTTGGGGGGCGGACTGAAGCTTTCTTT	CASSRTLGGRTEAFF
.	TRBV10-3	TRBJ2-7	.	TGTGCCATCAGTGAGACCGGGACGGCGACAATGCAGTACTTC	CAISETGTATMQYF
.	TRBV11-2	TRBJ2-2	.	TGTGCCAGCAGCTTTGGCCAGAACACCGGGGAGCTGTTTTTT	CASSFGQNTGELFF
.	TRBV9	TRBJ1-6	.	TGTGCCAGCAGCGTGGATGCGGGGTCCTATAATTCACCCCTCCACTTT	CASSVDAGSYNSPLHF
.	TRBV29-1	TRBJ2-5	.	TGCAGCGTTTCCAACAGGGCCCAAGAGACCCAGTACTTC	CSVSNRAQETQYF